This T cell receptor (beta chain) was sequenced in a study of cytomegalovirus exposure and HLA in healthy donors. The germline CDR1 and CDR2 sequences are PRHDT and FYEKMQ (reference sequence). Trimming pared 3 bases from V and 0 bases from J, leaving 24 bases between. This CDR3 region has 20 residues. Comments on this clone: Its antigen is not identified.

The PCR was carried out with 60 Vbeta primers and 13 Jbeta primers. Libraries were prepared by immunoSEQ multiplex PCR; TCRdb keeps only in-frame clonotypes and omits some of them. Counted here are around 200,000 clones, roughly 80% occurring once; the ten biggest clones make up roughly 1.6%. General study findings and limits: Previously analyzed data showed that most TCR beta V segments were productive at a frequency of about 87% or about 30%. What TCR beta sequences reportedly achieved was accurate prediction of HLA-A and HLA-B alleles in most subjects. In vitro, a few CMV-associated chains proved specific for CMV antigens.

The chain has TRBV13 and TRBJ1-3, with a tentative D call TRBD1 (5 bases). The specimen was PBMCs. This sequence was found in a woman younger than 30 in good health and CMV-seronegative. As DNA, the CDR3 is TGTGCCAGCAGCTTTGTGGGTTTTGGGGGAGGAGTGGACTCTGGAAACACCATATATTTT. Its translation is CASSFVGFGGGVDSGNTIYF.